This T cell receptor (beta chain) was identified during a study of shared clonotypes between healthy human individuals. Overall study findings and caveats: Sequencing depth was expected to affect clonotype sharing among donors.

This clone has just a few counts. What it binds is unknown. The replicate PCRs on unsorted PBMC were given about 0.3 ug DNA, which is about 30,000 T cell genomes. Spread over ten immunoSEQ deep assay plates, unsorted PBMC DNA underwent sequencing. Assay: immunoSEQ multiplex PCR; the TCRdb copy retains only in-frame clones and omits some. Of about 480,000 clones listed, almost 80% are singletons. The receptor's source is a woman aged 40 to 50 in good health. Some clones in this sample may be carry-over from other donors' samples. The sequencing sample was made of PBMCs.

For the CDR3, the DNA is TGTGCCAGCAGAGCCCCAGGGAGGGGTGCCTACGAGCAGTACTTC. It encodes CASRAPGRGAYEQYF. The V and J genes are TRBV2 and TRBJ2-7, with 7 bases fitting TRBD2. The CDR3 contains 15 residues. Germline CDR1 SNHLY, CDR2 FYNNEI. V lost 6 bases to trimming and J lost 2 bases; unmatched junction nucleotides: 10.